The 12 T cell receptor beta chains below were found in one sample sequenced in a study of blood T cell repertoires in COVID-19. Clones were read by immunoSEQ multiplex PCR, and TCRdb kept only the in-frame ones, dropping some. Of about 100,000 clones listed, just over 85% are singletons. Source material: peripheral blood. The source of these receptors is a human donor in a cohort sampled during active COVID-19.

This chain connects TRBV15 to TRBJ2-1; D might be TRBD1 (6 bases). Germline V CDR1 and CDR2: LNHNV, YYDKDF (reference sequence). This CDR3 is built from 12 residues. V lost 3 bases, J lost 10 bases, and 10 bases lay in between. Here the CDR3 DNA reads TGTGCCACCAGCAGGGACAGTTTCGAGCAGTTCTTC. As protein: CATSRDSFEQFF.

The rearrangement joins TRBV5-6 to TRBJ2-7; maybe TRBD1 (6 bases). V was pared by 4 bases and J by 2 bases, with 16 bases between. This CDR3 region has 15 residues. Germline CDR1 is SGHDT and CDR2 is YYEEEE. This CDR3 is CASSPGHSLAYEQYF. CDR3 nucleotides: TGTGCCAGCAGCCCGGGACATTCGTTAGCCTACGAGCAGTACTTC.

This clone was observed a single time. The CDR3 sequence: CASSLGQPRSNYGYTF. The CDR3 DNA reads TGCGCCAGCAGCCTAGGACAGCCCAGATCCAACTATGGCTACACCTTC. The chain combines TRBV5-1 with TRBJ1-2, with D possibly matching TRBD1 (6 bases). CDR1 is SGHRS and CDR2 is YFSETQ in the germline V gene. V shed 4 bases and J shed 2 bases, with 18 bases lying between them. The CDR3 covers 16 residues.

The chain employs TRBV7-6 and TRBJ2-3; maybe TRBD1 (6 bases). This CDR3 region has 16 residues. CDR1 and CDR2 (germline): SGHVS, FNYEAQ. Trimming shortened V by 1 base and J by 4 bases, and 15 bases separated the two germline ends. CDR3 nucleotide sequence: TGTGCCAGCAGCTTAGGATGGGGGCGCTCCCCAGATACGCAGTATTTT. Translation gives CASSLGWGRSPDTQYF.

This sequence joins TRBV5-1 and TRBJ2-1; D uncertain. V was clipped by 4 bases and J by 4 bases, with 12 bases between them. This CDR3 is built from 14 residues. The germline V gene encodes CDR1 SGHRS and CDR2 YFSETQ. CDR3 amino acids: CASSVGTVYNEQFF. CDR3 bases: TGCGCCAGCAGCGTCGGCACAGTTTACAATGAGCAGTTCTTC.

J is TRBJ2-5 and V is TRBV25-1; 7 bases are a match to TRBD2. Germline V gene sequence: CDR1 MGHDK, CDR2 SYGVNS. The CDR3 loop spans 17 amino acids. V lost 1 base and J lost 0; bases outside the gene matches: 8. CDR3 coding DNA: TGTGCCAGCAGTGAATTGAGCGGGACGAATCACCAAGAGACCCAGTACTTC. Protein product: CASSELSGTNHQETQYF.

The chain joins TRBV10-3 to TRBJ2-1; 10 nucleotides agree with TRBD2. Germline V lookup: CDR1 ENHRY, CDR2 SYGVKD. The CDR3 consists of 14 residues. The V segment lost 4 bases and the J segment 7 bases; nucleotides outside the gene matches: 4. DNA for the CDR3: TGTGCCATCAGTGGCTCTAGCGGGAGAAATGAGCAGTTCTTC. Translated, it gives CAISGSSGRNEQFF.

The chain employs TRBV5-1 and TRBJ2-3, with D perhaps matching TRBD2 (5 bases). Germline assignment: CDR1 SGHRS and CDR2 YFSETQ. The V and J ends lost 7 bases and 7 bases respectively, with 19 bases between them. The CDR3 length is 14 residues. In nucleotides, the CDR3 is TGCGCCAGCCTAGCAGGAACGGATGGGAATACGCAGTATTTT. This codes for CASLAGTDGNTQYF.

The chain carries TRBV28 and TRBJ1-2, with 7 bases aligning to TRBD1. Germline V lookup: CDR1 MDHEN, CDR2 SYDVKM. The CDR3 length is 14 residues. Losses at the gene ends were 10 bases for V and 8 bases for J; bases not matched to a gene: 16. CDR3 bases: TGTGCCACCCTACCAAGACAGGGCTGGAGCGGCTACACCTTC. Its translation is CATLPRQGWSGYTF.

V usage is TRBV18 and J usage is TRBJ1-1; the D is unclear. CDR3 length: 13 amino acids. Looked up from germline, CDR1 is KGHSH and CDR2 is LQKENI. V shed 4 bases and J shed 1 base, with 7 bases lying between them. This chain's CDR3 is CASSRGRNTEAFF. The CDR3 coding sequence is TGTGCCAGCTCACGCGGTCGGAACACTGAAGCTTTCTTT.

This clone was counted a few times. The V gene is TRBV6-6, the J gene TRBJ1-4, with 7 bases identical to TRBD1. The V and J ends lost 5 bases and 0 bases, in that order; junction bases with no gene match: 6. The CDR3 has 16 amino acids. The V gene's germline CDR1 is MNHNY and CDR2 SVGAGI (reference sequence). CDR3 nucleotides: TGTGCCAGCAGTCCGACAGGGTTTTCAACTAATGAAAAACTGTTTTTT. Protein product: CASSPTGFSTNEKLFF.

The rearrangement joins TRBV6-6 to TRBJ1-1; TRBD1 is a possible D gene (5 bases). V was clipped by 2 bases and J by 4 bases, with 8 bases between them. The CDR3 has 13 residues. Germline loops: CDR1 MNHNY, CDR2 SVGAGI (reference sequence). DNA for the CDR3: TGTGCCAGCAGTTACACCAGGGCCACTGAAGCTTTCTTT. It codes for CASSYTRATEAFF.